The 2 T cell receptor beta chains below all came from one sample that was sequenced in a study of blood T cell repertoires in COVID-19. Data came from immunoSEQ multiplex PCR; TCRdb stores just in-frame clones and leaves some out. The table has 200,000 to 250,000 clones, approximately 77% seen once. Sequenced material: peripheral blood. These receptor sequences come from an elderly woman with acute or convalescent COVID-19.

This CDR3 reads CASSLESLPASPLHF. The CDR3, as DNA: TGTGCCAGCAGCTTAGAGAGCCTCCCTGCCTCACCCCTCCACTTT. This sequence joins TRBV7-2 and TRBJ1-6; D remains unclear. CDR3 size: 15 residues. Deletions cut 1 base from V and 10 bases from J, with 14 bases between. Germline lookup yields CDR1 SGHTA and CDR2 FQGNSA. Variable domain in full (rest from reference TRBV7-2 and TRBJ1-6): GAGVSQSPSNKVTEKGKDVELRCDPISGHTALYWYRQSLGQGLEFLIYFQGNSAPDKSGLPSDRFSAERTGGSVSTLTIQRTQQEDSAVYLCASSLESLPASPLHFGNGTRLTVT.

This clone was seen a few times. The V gene is TRBV6-5, the J gene TRBJ1-2; 8 nucleotides line up with TRBD1. Germline CDR1 reads MNHEY; CDR2 reads SVGAGI. The CDR3 has 15 amino acids. V lost 8 bases to trimming and J lost 5 bases; unmatched junction nucleotides: 13. CDR3 protein: CASSLRDRMLYGYTF. The CDR3 DNA follows: TGTGCCAGCTCGCTCCGGGACAGGATGCTTTATGGCTACACCTTC.